This entry features one T cell receptor (beta chain) sequence. The germline V and J ends were trimmed by 3 bases and 6 bases, with 13 bases remaining between them. The germline V gene encodes CDR1 SGHRS and CDR2 YFSETQ. This CDR3 region has 14 residues. This entry comes from a study of blood T cell repertoires in COVID-19. Study details: COVID-19 samples, acute and convalescent, were from the United States, Italy and Spain. Sources were T cells, B-cell-depleted T cells, or PBMCs; the material itself was cDNA or gDNA.

Authors' methods: Amplification of reference gene primers was used by the study to estimate nucleated cell counts. The table came from immunoSEQ multiplex PCR; TCRdb's copy has only in-frame clones and leaves some out. The D gene and trimming were derived from the DNA, and the V and J assignments and clone size from that table. The sample includes about 520,000 clones, 75% to 90% of them seen just once. V is TRBV5-1 and J is TRBJ2-1, with D perhaps matching TRBD1 (5 bases). The receptor was derived from a human donor in a cohort sampled during active COVID-19. Input material: peripheral blood. CDR3 region: CASSSPQGFNEQFF. For the CDR3, the DNA is TGCGCCAGCAGCTCACCCCAGGGTTTCAATGAGCAGTTCTTC.